A selection of T cell receptor beta chains follows, all from one sample in a study of T cell responses to AZD1222 COVID-19 vaccine. TCRdb's copy holds only in-frame clones and misses some; the assay was immunoSEQ multiplex PCR. The repertoire holds 140,000 to 150,000 clones, with approximately 90% as singletons. The sample was peripheral blood, taken on day 0 of AZD1222 vaccination. All receptors derive from an adult in good health. Both conserved end residues are part of each CDR3. D genes are given only for firm matches. Clone size is stated in some rows and not others, as once, few, many or a class when expanded.

D: -; V: TRBV25-1; J: TRBJ1-4; size: -; DNA: TGTGCCAGCAGTGAATTCACAGGGAATGAAAAACTGTTTTTT; CDR3: CASSEFTGNEKLFF
D: -; V: TRBV30; J: TRBJ2-2; size: -; DNA: TGTGCCTGGAGTGTGGGAGGCACCGGGGAGCTGTTTTTT; CDR3: CAWSVGGTGELFF
D: -; V: TRBV19; J: TRBJ1-2; size: -; DNA: TGTGCCAGTAGTGCCACCCTCGCAGACCGGGGAGGCTACACCTTC; CDR3: CASSATLADRGGYTF
D: TRBD2; V: TRBV18; J: TRBJ2-4; size: -; DNA: TGTGCCAGCTCACCACAGGACGGGAGGGCCGGAGACATTCAGTACTTC; CDR3: CASSPQDGRAGDIQYF
D: -; V: TRBV28; J: TRBJ1-1; size: -; DNA: TGTGCCAGCAGTTTACCGGGTAGGACATACGGAGTTGAAGCTTTCTTT; CDR3: CASSLPGRTYGVEAFF
D: -; V: TRBV6-2/TRBV6-3; J: TRBJ1-1; size: -; DNA: TGTGCCAGCAGCCGGACGGAGAACACTGAAGCTTTCTTT; CDR3: CASSRTENTEAFF
D: -; V: TRBV24-1; J: TRBJ1-1; size: -; DNA: TGTGCCACCAGACAACGGGCCTACACTGAAGCTTTCTTT; CDR3: CATRQRAYTEAFF
D: TRBD2; V: TRBV4-3; J: TRBJ2-7; size: -; DNA: TGCGCCAGCAGCCAAGGACTAGCGGTCACCTACGAGCAGTACTTC; CDR3: CASSQGLAVTYEQYF
D: -; V: TRBV5-4; J: TRBJ2-7; size: once; DNA: TGTGCCAGCAGCTTGGCCCCCCCTGGGAGCGGACGAGCCTACGAGCAGTACTTC; CDR3: CASSLAPPGSGRAYEQYF
D: -; V: TRBV24-1; J: TRBJ1-1; size: once; DNA: TGTGCCACCAGCCAACAGGGGAACACTGAAGCTTTCTTT; CDR3: CATSQQGNTEAFF
D: -; V: TRBV6-1; J: TRBJ2-7; size: -; DNA: TGTGCCAGCAGTGAAGCCGGACCGGGCTACGAGCAGTACTTC; CDR3: CASSEAGPGYEQYF